This T cell receptor (beta chain) was found in a study of blood T cell repertoires in COVID-19. At the level of the study: The United States, Italy and Spain were the sources of the acute and convalescent COVID-19 samples. Sample material is recorded as cDNA or gDNA derived from T cells, B-cell-depleted T cells, or PBMCs.

Authors' methods: Amplification of reference gene primers provided the estimated nucleated cell counts. Data came from immunoSEQ multiplex PCR; TCRdb stores just in-frame clones and leaves some out. That table gives V, J and clone size, and the DNA gave D and trimming. This table has roughly 32,000 clones, more than 80% appearing once. Sequencing used peripheral blood. The clonotype comes from a man aged 55 to 70 with active or convalescent COVID-19.

The CDR3 is CASSSPDGVREKLFF. CDR3 DNA sequence: TGTGCCAGCAGCTCGCCGGACGGGGTGCGGGAAAAACTGTTTTTT. The chain recombines TRBV5-5 with TRBJ1-4; D not certain. The V end lost 3 bases, the J end lost 8 bases, and 17 bases lay between the germline ends. The CDR3 is 15 residues long. Germline assignment: CDR1 SGHKS and CDR2 YYEKEE (reference sequence).